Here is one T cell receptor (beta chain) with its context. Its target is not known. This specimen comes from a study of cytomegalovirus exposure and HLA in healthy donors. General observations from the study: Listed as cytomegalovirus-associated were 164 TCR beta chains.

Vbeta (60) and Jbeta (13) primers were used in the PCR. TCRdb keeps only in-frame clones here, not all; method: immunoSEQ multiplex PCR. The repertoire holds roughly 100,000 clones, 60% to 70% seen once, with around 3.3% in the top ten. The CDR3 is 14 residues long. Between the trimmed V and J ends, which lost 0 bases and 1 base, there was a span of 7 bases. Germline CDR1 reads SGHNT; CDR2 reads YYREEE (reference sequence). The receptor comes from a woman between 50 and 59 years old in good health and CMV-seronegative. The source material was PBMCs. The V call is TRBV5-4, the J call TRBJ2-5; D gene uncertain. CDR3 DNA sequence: TGTGCCAGCAGCTTGGAACTGGTCCAAGAGACCCAGTACTTC. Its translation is CASSLELVQETQYF.